Below are 27 T cell receptor beta chains sequenced from a single sample in a study of blood T cell repertoires in COVID-19. Some clones are missing from TCRdb's copy, which holds only in-frame ones; the method was immunoSEQ multiplex PCR. The data hold almost 200,000 clones, with 80% to 90% observed a single time. Input material: peripheral blood. The receptors were gathered from a woman in her 70s with acute or convalescent COVID-19.

This clone has just one count. The chain combines TRBV5-1 with TRBJ2-2; the match to TRBD1 covers 9 bases. This CDR3 has 16 residues. Per germline, CDR1 SGHRS and CDR2 YFSETQ. V shed 3 bases, J shed 5 bases, and the junction held 8 bases outside the gene matches. The CDR3 here is CASSSDRDRVTGELFF. CDR3 nucleotides: TGCGCCAGCAGCTCTGACCGGGACAGGGTGACCGGGGAGCTGTTTTTT.

V is TRBV11-2 and J is TRBJ2-7, with a weak D call TRBD1 (6 bases). The CDR3 contains 12 residues. The V end lost 5 bases, the J end lost 3 bases, and 8 bases lay between the germline ends. Germline CDR1 and CDR2: SGHAT and FQNNGV. CDR3 in DNA: TGTGCCAGCAGCCAACAGGGCTACGAGCAGTACTTC. It encodes CASSQQGYEQYF.

This clone was detected only a few times. The chain has TRBV5-1 and TRBJ1-1, with 9 bases identical to TRBD1. V trimming: 3 bases; J trimming: 1 base; junction bases outside the gene matches: 10. This CDR3 spans 17 amino acids. Germline CDR1 reads SGHRS; CDR2 reads YFSETQ. The CDR3 region has the DNA TGCGCCAGCAGCTCATTTCTACCGGGACAGGGGAACACTGAAGCTTTCTTT. It translates to CASSSFLPGQGNTEAFF.

This chain uses TRBV7-2 with TRBJ2-7; 11 bases agree with TRBD2. The CDR3 consists of 18 residues. V lost 1 base to trimming and J lost 7 bases; unmatched junction nucleotides: 15. Per germline, CDR1 SGHTA and CDR2 FQGNSA. In nucleotides, the CDR3 is TGTGCCAGCAGCTTAGTCTTCGGGTTAGCGGGAGGGCCGGGTGAGCAGTACTTC. Amino acid sequence: CASSLVFGLAGGPGEQYF.

V is TRBV18 and J is TRBJ2-5; possibly TRBD1 for D (5 bases). Germline V CDR1 and CDR2: KGHSH, LQKENI. Trimming shortened V by 6 bases and J by 5 bases, and 10 bases separated the two germline ends. The length of the CDR3 is 12 residues. CDR3 nucleotide sequence: TGTGCCAGCTCTCCCTCAGGGGAGACCCAGTACTTC. Its translation: CASSPSGETQYF. The complete variable domain, with remaining parts taken from reference TRBV18 and TRBJ2-5, reads NAGVMQNPRHLVRRRGQEARLRCSPMKGHSHVYWYRQLPEEGLKFMVYLQKENIIDESGMPKERFSAEFPKEGPSILRIQQVVRGDSAAYFCASSPSGETQYFGPGTRLLVL.

This chain connects TRBV18 to TRBJ1-1; no firm D call. Germline loops: CDR1 KGHSH, CDR2 LQKENI. Trimming removed 0 bases at V and 1 base at J, with 6 bases between. The CDR3 extends over 14 amino acids. DNA of the CDR3: TGTGCCAGCTCACCACCCGGGAGGAACACTGAAGCTTTCTTT. This gives the protein CASSPPGRNTEAFF.

V usage is TRBV18 and J usage is TRBJ2-7, with D possibly matching TRBD2 (6 bases). The CDR3 spans 17 residues. Looked up from germline, CDR1 is KGHSH and CDR2 is LQKENI. V shed 2 bases and J shed 0 bases, with 17 bases lying between them. The CDR3 coding sequence is TGTGCCAGCTCACCAGGAGTGGGGGGTACGAGCTCCTACGAGCAGTACTTC. Its translation is CASSPGVGGTSSYEQYF.

The rearrangement uses TRBV15 and TRBJ1-3; D uncertain. This CDR3 has 13 residues. Trimming removed 1 base from V and 7 bases from J, with 8 bases in between. From germline, CDR1 is LNHNV and CDR2 YYDKDF (reference sequence). For the CDR3, the DNA is TGTGCCACCAGCAGAGGCCCACTCAACACCATATATTTT. As protein: CATSRGPLNTIYF.

This rearrangement joins TRBV28 to TRBJ1-3; D possibly corresponds to TRBD1 (6 bases). Trimming shortened V by 4 bases and J by 4 bases, and 14 bases separated the two germline ends. Germline CDR1 and CDR2: MDHEN and SYDVKM. The length of the CDR3 is 15 residues. The CDR3 coding sequence is TGTGCCAGCAGTTGGAGCAGGGGCAGCGGAAACACCATATATTTT. This gives the protein CASSWSRGSGNTIYF.

J is TRBJ1-3 and V is TRBV7-2, with D perhaps TRBD1 (5 bases). CDR1 is SGHTA, CDR2 FQGNSA, per germline. Trimming pared 5 bases from V and 0 bases from J, leaving 11 bases between. There are 15 residues in the CDR3. The CDR3 nucleotides are TGTGCCAGCAGCGCCCAGGGTGTCTCTGGAAACACCATATATTTT. Amino acid sequence: CASSAQGVSGNTIYF.

The V and J genes are TRBV11-2 and TRBJ2-2, with 7 nucleotides matching TRBD2. The J segment lost 3 bases and the V segment lost 4 bases, leaving 8 bases of the junction unmatched. Germline CDR1 reads SGHAT; CDR2 reads FQNNGV. This CDR3 comprises 16 residues. This chain's CDR3 is CASSSPAGQYTGELFF. The CDR3 DNA reads TGTGCCAGCAGCTCACCAGCGGGGCAGTACACCGGGGAGCTGTTTTTT.

V usage is TRBV10-1 and J usage is TRBJ2-1; the D is unclear. V lost 3 bases and J 6 bases, leaving 6 bases between the germline ends. The CDR3 runs 12 residues. Germline V gene sequence: CDR1 WNHNN, CDR2 SYGVQD (reference sequence). The CDR3 spells CASSDPRNEQFF. The CDR3 DNA follows: TGCGCCAGCAGTGACCCCCGCAATGAGCAGTTCTTC.

V and J are TRBV4-2 and TRBJ2-1, with 9 bases identical to TRBD2. With V trimmed by 4 bases and J by 4 bases, 8 bases remained unmatched. The CDR3 loop spans 16 amino acids. Germline CDR1 and CDR2: LGHNA and YNFKEQ. CDR3 DNA: TGTGCCAGCAGCCGGACTCGACTAGCGGATTACAATGAGCAGTTCTTC. The encoded protein is CASSRTRLADYNEQFF.

J is TRBJ2-1 and V is TRBV5-1; 10 nucleotides match TRBD1. Germline V gene lookup returns CDR1 SGHRS and CDR2 YFSETQ. With V trimmed by 7 bases and J by 3 bases, 7 bases remained unmatched. The CDR3 runs 15 residues. The CDR3 DNA is TGCGCCAGCCAGCCCGGGACAGGGGTCTACAATGAGCAGTTCTTC. It specifies CASQPGTGVYNEQFF.

The V call is TRBV15, the J call TRBJ1-5; 10 bases fit TRBD1. The V gene end was trimmed by 0 bases and the J gene end by 7 bases; junction bases not matched to a gene: 9. The CDR3 is 17 residues long. The germline V gene encodes CDR1 LNHNV and CDR2 YYDKDF (reference sequence). The DNA for the CDR3 is TGTGCCACCAGCAGAGACTTAGTCGGGACAGGGGAGCAGCCCCAGCATTTT. This translates into CATSRDLVGTGEQPQHF.

The chain joins TRBV6-6 to TRBJ1-2; tentatively, D is TRBD1 (6 bases). Germline lookup yields CDR1 MNHNY and CDR2 SVGAGI (reference sequence). With 5 bases removed from V and 8 bases from J, the gap between germline ends came to 27 bases. There are 17 residues in the CDR3. CDR3 DNA: TGTGCCAGCAGTGGATCAGGACAGATTCCTAACTATGGCGGCTACACCTTC. Translated, it gives CASSGSGQIPNYGGYTF.

The chain has TRBV5-1 and TRBJ1-1; D unresolved. The CDR3 has 15 residues. Trimming took 2 bases from V and 7 from J, leaving 18 bases between them. The V gene's germline CDR1 is SGHRS and CDR2 YFSETQ. CDR3 residues: CASSLTPRQPDEAFF. CDR3 bases: TGCGCCAGCAGCTTAACCCCTCGACAACCAGATGAAGCTTTCTTT.

The rearrangement links TRBV6-5 to TRBJ2-3, with D perhaps TRBD2 (5 bases). V was trimmed by 1 base and J by 4 bases, leaving 15 bases between them. Germline V gene sequence: CDR1 MNHEY, CDR2 SVGAGI. The length of the CDR3 is 16 residues. CDR3 loop: CASSYWRRPSSDTQYF. The CDR3 DNA follows: TGTGCCAGCAGTTACTGGAGGCGACCTAGCTCAGATACGCAGTATTTT.

The chain joins TRBV28 to TRBJ2-7; D is unclear. This CDR3 contains 13 residues. CDR1 is MDHEN and CDR2 is SYDVKM in the germline V gene. V lost 3 bases and J 6 bases, leaving 12 bases between the germline ends. This CDR3 is CASSLGRLSEQYF. CDR3 bases: TGTGCCAGCAGTTTGGGCCGGTTATCCGAGCAGTACTTC.

The chain joins TRBV2 to TRBJ2-1; D possibly corresponds to TRBD2 (5 bases). V lost 7 bases, J lost 5 bases, and 12 bases lay in between. There are 13 residues in the CDR3. CDR1 and CDR2 (germline): SNHLY, FYNNEI. Written as DNA, the CDR3 is TGTGCCAGCAAGAGGCAGCGGAACAATGAGCAGTTCTTC. Translating it yields CASKRQRNNEQFF.

The chain combines TRBV5-1 with TRBJ2-1; 7 bases map to TRBD1. Germline CDR1 is SGHRS and CDR2 is YFSETQ. The CDR3 spans 12 residues. Unmatched junction bases numbered 3, after V lost 5 bases and J lost 7 bases. CDR3 coding DNA: TGCGCCAGCAGAAACAGGGGTAATGAGCAGTTCTTC. Encoded protein: CASRNRGNEQFF.

The chain has TRBV6-1 and TRBJ2-7, with D perhaps matching TRBD1 (7 bases). The germline CDR1 and CDR2 sequences are MNHNS and SASEGT. V was clipped by 0 bases and J by 3 bases, with 12 bases between them. This CDR3 contains 15 residues. The CDR3 reads CASSEAPGGIYEQYF. The CDR3 region has the DNA TGTGCCAGCAGTGAAGCGCCAGGGGGGATCTACGAGCAGTACTTC.

This clone occurred once. V and J are TRBV18 and TRBJ2-7; TRBD1 matches at 11 bases. V trimming: 3 bases; J trimming: 3 bases; junction bases outside the gene matches: 4. Per the germline V gene, CDR1 is KGHSH and CDR2 is LQKENI. This CDR3 contains 15 residues. CDR3 amino acids: CASSPGQGGNYEQYF. The DNA for the CDR3 is TGTGCCAGCTCACCGGGACAGGGGGGAAACTACGAGCAGTACTTC.

The chain is built from TRBV18 and TRBJ1-3; TRBD1 matches 7 bases. Losses at the gene ends were 1 base for V and 0 bases for J; bases not matched to a gene: 6. CDR3 length equals 17 residues. Germline CDR1 KGHSH, CDR2 LQKENI. Here the CDR3 DNA reads TGTGCCAGCTCACCACTCCAGGGGGGACGCTCTGGAAACACCATATATTTT. Protein product: CASSPLQGGRSGNTIYF.

This chain links TRBV3-1 (or the pseudogene TRBV3-2) with TRBJ2-7; tentatively, D is TRBD2 (7 bases). This CDR3 is 14 amino acids long. Between the trimmed V and J ends, which lost 1 base and 7 bases, there was a span of 14 bases. Germline V gives CDR1 LGHDT, CDR2 YNNKEL (reference sequence). The CDR3 bases are TGTGCCAGCAGCCAAGCGGGGGGCAGAGGGGAGCAGTACTTC. Its translation: CASSQAGGRGEQYF.

CDR3 sequence reads: CASSFGGASSYNSPLHF. The CDR3 DNA sequence: TGTGCCAGCAGCTTTGGGGGGGCCAGCTCCTATAATTCACCCCTCCACTTT. The chain links TRBV11-3 to TRBJ1-6; D might be TRBD1 (6 bases). Germline-derived CDR1 and CDR2 are SGHNT and YENEEA. CDR3 length: 17 amino acids. The ends were cut back, 3 bases at V and 0 bases at J, with 12 bases in the middle.

V gene TRBV24-1 combines with J gene TRBJ1-1; 8 bases match TRBD1. With V trimmed by 9 bases and J by 2 bases, 1 base remained unmatched. The CDR3 consists of 12 residues. Germline V gene sequence: CDR1 KGHDR, CDR2 SFDVKD. CDR3 loop: CATDRGNTEAFF. The DNA for the CDR3 is TGTGCCACCGACAGGGGCAACACTGAAGCTTTCTTT.